The 6 T cell receptor beta chains below were found in one sample sequenced in a study of T cells in narcolepsy. Repertoires were generated with immunoSEQ multiplex PCR, while TCRdb's copy carries only in-frame clones and drops some. The sample carries fewer than 30,000 clones, 75% to 90% recorded once. The sequenced material came from CD45RA- memory CD4+ T cells from PBMCs. These TCRs come from a human donor with narcolepsy.

This clone was counted only a few times. The chain is built from TRBV30 and TRBJ1-2; D uncertain. Trimming pared 1 base from V and 8 bases from J, leaving 20 bases between. From germline, CDR1 is GTSNPN and CDR2 SVGIG (reference sequence). CDR3 length: 15 amino acids. CDR3 DNA: TGTGCCTGGAGTGCCCGTTTATCCGGGAAAGGAGGCTACACCTTC. Translating it yields CAWSARLSGKGGYTF. Full variable domain (rest looked up from reference TRBV30 and TRBJ1-2): SQTIHQWPATLVQPVGSPLSLECTVEGTSNPNLYWYRQAAGRGLQLLFYSVGIGQISSEVPQNLSASRPQDRQFILSSKKLLLSDSGFYLCAWSARLSGKGGYTFGSGTRLTVV.

The chain is built from TRBV28 and TRBJ2-7; TRBD2 matches 13 bases. Germline lookup yields CDR1 MDHEN and CDR2 SYDVKM. The CDR3 sequence is 16 residues long. V lost 3 bases to trimming and J lost 2 bases; unmatched junction nucleotides: 4. CDR3 loop: CASSFMGLAGTYEQYF. The DNA of the CDR3 is TGTGCCAGCAGTTTTATGGGACTAGCGGGAACCTACGAGCAGTACTTC. Supplemented by reference TRBV28 and TRBJ2-7, the full variable domain reads DVKVTQSSRYLVKRTGEKVFLECVQDMDHENMFWYRQDPGLGLRLIYFSYDVKMKEKGDIPEGYSVSREKKERFSLILESASTNQTSMYLCASSFMGLAGTYEQYFGPGTRLTVT.

The chain has TRBV5-4 and TRBJ2-6; 9 bases align to TRBD1. The trim removed 2 bases at V and 0 bases at J, leaving 9 bases unmatched. CDR1 is SGHNT and CDR2 is YYREEE in the germline V gene (reference sequence). The CDR3 spans 19 residues. Here the CDR3 DNA reads TGTGCCAGCAGCTTCCCAAGGACAGGGGTTCTCTCTGGGGCCAACGTCCTGACTTTC. Translated: CASSFPRTGVLSGANVLTF.

The chain joins TRBV6-4 to TRBJ2-3; 9 nucleotides align to TRBD2. CDR3 length: 13 amino acids. Germline assignment: CDR1 MRHNA and CDR2 SNTAGT. V lost 6 bases, J lost 6 bases, and 4 bases stayed unmatched. CDR3: CASRVSGSDTQYF. CDR3 in DNA: TGTGCCAGCAGAGTTAGCGGGAGTGATACGCAGTATTTT.

The chain links TRBV27 to TRBJ2-3, with D uncertain. The CDR3 sequence is 17 residues long. Trimming cost V 5 bases and J 4 bases, with 22 bases left between them. Germline CDR1 is MNHEY and CDR2 is SMNVEV (reference sequence). DNA for the CDR3: TGTGCCAGCAGTGACCATGATAGCCGGTCCAAATCAGATACGCAGTATTTT. It is translated as CASSDHDSRSKSDTQYF.

A single count supports this clone. This chain links TRBV6-5 with TRBJ1-2, with TRBD1 matching over 7 bases. This CDR3 comprises 13 residues. V was clipped by 6 bases and J by 6 bases; unmatched bases: 7. The germline gives CDR1 MNHEY, CDR2 SVGAGI. CDR3 nucleotides: TGTGCCAGCAGCCCAAACAGGGGAGATGGCTACACCTTC. Amino acids: CASSPNRGDGYTF.